The entry below gives a single T cell receptor (beta chain) sequence along with its context. Its antigen is unidentified. Primers: 60 Vbeta forward and 13 Jbeta reverse. Profiling relied on immunoSEQ multiplex PCR, and the TCRdb table lists in-frame clones only, not all of them. Here the sample spans fewer than 200,000 clones, about 79% being singletons. This record belongs to a study of cytomegalovirus exposure and HLA in healthy donors. At the level of the study: Early on, a data release was issued that held approximately 92 million unique TCRs from HLA-typed donors. Membership in the Caucasian-associated ancestry cluster was found for approximately 85% of almost 400 genotyped donors.

Findings of the study overall: Cytomegalovirus association was assigned to more than 150 TCR beta chains. As a later analysis showed, several of the most significant clusters appeared to be linked to common viral pathogens.

The CDR3 runs to 12 residues. V gave up 1 base and J gave up 3 bases, with 3 bases separating them. Germline V lookup: CDR1 LNHDA, CDR2 SQIVND (reference sequence). Sequencing input: PBMCs. The clonotype was recovered from a female donor in good health and CMV-seronegative. The chain joins TRBV19 to TRBJ1-2; no clear D gene. The CDR3 DNA sequence: TGTGCCAGTAGTATAGCGGACTATGGCTACACCTTC. Its translation: CASSIADYGYTF.